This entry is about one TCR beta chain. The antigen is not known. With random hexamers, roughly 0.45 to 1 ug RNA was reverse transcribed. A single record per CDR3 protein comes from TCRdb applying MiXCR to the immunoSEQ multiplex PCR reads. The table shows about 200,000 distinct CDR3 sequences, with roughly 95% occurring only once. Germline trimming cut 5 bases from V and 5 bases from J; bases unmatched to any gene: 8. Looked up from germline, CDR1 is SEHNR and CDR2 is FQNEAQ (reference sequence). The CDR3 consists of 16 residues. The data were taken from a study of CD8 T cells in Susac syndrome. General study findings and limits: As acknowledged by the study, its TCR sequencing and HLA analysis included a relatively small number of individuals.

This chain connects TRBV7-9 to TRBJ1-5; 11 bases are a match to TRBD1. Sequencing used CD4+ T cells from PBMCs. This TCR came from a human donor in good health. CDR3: CASSTSGTGGDQPQHF. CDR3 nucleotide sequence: TGTGCCAGCAGCACCTCCGGGACAGGGGGTGATCAGCCCCAGCATTTT.